The 16 T cell receptor beta chains below were found in one sample sequenced in a study of blood T cell repertoires in COVID-19 (TCRdb year 2020). Preparation of the library involved the immunoSEQ multiplex PCR assay. As stored in TCRdb, this immuneACCESS dataset retains in-frame rearrangements with V and J assigned. A fraction of the clones does not appear; measured against another copy, unresolved V genes explain less than half of the discrepancy, and the remainder lacks a known reason. The sample data list about 200,000 clones, and roughly nine tenths of these were observed just once. The ten largest clones take up about 2.2% of the sample. The material sequenced was peripheral blood. The receptors stem from a woman aged 45-60 years with acute or convalescent COVID-19.

The rearrangement joins TRBV5-1 to TRBJ2-7; 7 positions agree with TRBD1. The junction had 7 bases not matched to a gene; V was cut back by 4 bases and J by 12 bases. The germline CDR1 and CDR2 sequences are SGHRS and YFSETQ. The CDR3 length is 11 residues. CDR3 protein: CASSPDRVLYF. The CDR3 nucleotides read TGCGCCAGCAGCCCAGACAGGGTTTTGTACTTC.

The chain carries TRBV4-1 and TRBJ1-1; 7 nucleotides line up with TRBD1. The CDR3 extends over 18 amino acids. Germline V lookup: CDR1 MGHRA, CDR2 YSYEKL. The J segment lost 1 base and the V segment lost 4 bases, leaving 15 bases of the junction unmatched. CDR3 region: CASSPLSIGGQANTEAFF. In DNA form, the CDR3 reads TGCGCCAGCAGCCCCTTAAGTATTGGAGGACAGGCGAACACTGAAGCTTTCTTT.

The rearrangement joins TRBV5-1 to TRBJ1-4, with D uncertain. This CDR3 has 14 residues. V was cut by 0 bases and J by 4 bases, with 7 bases left in between. Germline values: CDR1 SGHRS, CDR2 YFSETQ. This CDR3 is CASSLDSSNEKLFF. In nucleotides, the CDR3 is TGCGCCAGCAGCTTGGACAGTAGTAATGAAAAACTGTTTTTT.

A few counts support this clone. The chain uses TRBV7-2 and TRBJ1-6, with a weak D call TRBD1 (5 bases). Per germline, CDR1 SGHTA and CDR2 FQGNSA. The CDR3 contains 15 residues. The germline V and J ends were trimmed by 5 bases and 5 bases, with 13 bases remaining between them. Here the CDR3 DNA reads TGTGCCAGCAGCCTTGGGGGGGTAGATAATTCACCCCTCCACTTT. It specifies CASSLGGVDNSPLHF.

The chain is built from TRBV3-1 (or the pseudogene TRBV3-2) and TRBJ1-3; no clear D gene. Trimming removed 0 bases from V and 1 base from J, with 7 bases in between. This CDR3 spans 15 amino acids. Per germline, CDR1 LGHDT and CDR2 YNNKEL (reference sequence). This CDR3 is CASSQELASGNTIYF. DNA of the CDR3: TGTGCCAGCAGCCAAGAGCTAGCTTCTGGAAACACCATATATTTT.

The rearrangement links TRBV2 to TRBJ2-3, with TRBD2 identical over 9 bases. Germline assignment: CDR1 SNHLY and CDR2 FYNNEI. CDR3 length equals 16 residues. V shed 6 bases and J 1 base; nucleotides not matched to a gene: 8. The CDR3 is CASRPGLAPGTDTQYF. The DNA for the CDR3 is TGTGCCAGCAGACCGGGACTAGCTCCTGGCACAGATACGCAGTATTTT.

The chain employs TRBV10-3 and TRBJ1-5; no clear D. V was clipped by 6 bases and J by 3 bases, with 9 bases between them. The germline V gene encodes CDR1 ENHRY and CDR2 SYGVKD. This CDR3 contains 13 residues. The DNA for the CDR3 is TGTGCCATCAGCCCTACAGCCAATCAGCCCCAGCATTTT. This translates into CAISPTANQPQHF.

The chain is built from TRBV18 and TRBJ2-1, with TRBD2 matching over 10 bases. The CDR3 spans 14 residues. The V and J ends lost 0 bases and 7 bases, in that order; junction bases with no gene match: 0. Germline V gene data show CDR1 as KGHSH and CDR2 as LQKENI. The CDR3 DNA follows: TGTGCCAGCTCACCACCAGCGGGAGGGAATGAGCAGTTCTTC. Its translation is CASSPPAGGNEQFF.

V usage is TRBV10-3 and J usage is TRBJ2-1, with TRBD2 as a possible D gene (6 bases). This CDR3 comprises 17 residues. Deletions cut 2 bases from V and 9 bases from J, with 23 bases between. Germline assignment: CDR1 ENHRY and CDR2 SYGVKD. The CDR3 nucleotides are TGTGCCATCAGTGAGCCAAGATTTACAGGTACCGGGGGTGAGCAGTTCTTC. This sequence encodes CAISEPRFTGTGGEQFF.

This chain connects TRBV3-1 (or the pseudogene TRBV3-2) to TRBJ2-1; 8 nucleotides align to TRBD2. Germline CDR1 is LGHDT and CDR2 is YNNKEL (reference sequence). The ends lost 1 base at V and 4 bases at J; junction bases unmatched: 6. The CDR3 is 16 amino acids. Here the CDR3 reads CASSQGGRGVYNEQFF. CDR3 in DNA: TGTGCCAGCAGCCAAGGAGGGCGGGGGGTTTACAATGAGCAGTTCTTC.

V gene TRBV7-9 combines with J gene TRBJ2-3, with unresolved D. From germline, CDR1 is SEHNR and CDR2 FQNEAQ (reference sequence). This CDR3 spans 16 amino acids. The ends were cut back, 3 bases at V and 4 bases at J, with 17 bases in the middle. The chain's CDR3 is CASSFLGDGRADTQYF. The CDR3 bases are TGTGCCAGCAGCTTCCTAGGAGATGGTCGGGCAGATACGCAGTATTTT.

This clone came up a few times. The chain carries TRBV6-5 and TRBJ1-4, with 7 bases matching TRBD1. The junction had 4 bases not matched to a gene; V was cut back by 6 bases and J by 0 bases. Germline V gene data show CDR1 as MNHEY and CDR2 as SVGAGI. CDR3 length: 15 residues. The CDR3 loop is CASRTGDSTNEKLFF. CDR3 nucleotides: TGTGCCAGCAGAACAGGGGATTCAACTAATGAAAAACTGTTTTTT.

CDR3 in DNA: TGCGCCAGCAGACTGCGGCTAGCGGGAGTCAATGAGCAGTTCTTC. It yields the protein CASRLRLAGVNEQFF. The V gene is TRBV5-1, the J gene TRBJ2-1; TRBD2 matches at 10 bases. The CDR3 is 15 amino acids. J gave up 6 bases and V 5 bases, and 8 bases lay outside the gene matches. CDR1 and CDR2 (germline): SGHRS, YFSETQ.

This clone was counted only a few times. The chain joins TRBV19 to TRBJ1-5; D possibly corresponds to TRBD1 (6 bases). Trimming took off 7 bases at V and 5 bases at J, with 12 bases between the two ends. Germline CDR1 and CDR2: LNHDA and SQIVND (reference sequence). This CDR3 spans 13 amino acids. The CDR3: CASTSDRHQPQHF. The CDR3 coding sequence is TGTGCCAGTACCTCGGACAGACATCAGCCCCAGCATTTT. Looking up the rest from reference TRBV19 and TRBJ1-5 gives the full variable domain: DGGITQSPKYLFRKEGQNVTLSCEQNLNHDAMYWYRQDPGQGLRLIYYSQIVNDFQKGDIAEGYSVSREKKESFPLTVTSAQKNPTAFYLCASTSDRHQPQHFGDGTRLSIL.

This chain connects TRBV7-2 to TRBJ1-6; D ambiguous. Germline values: CDR1 SGHTA, CDR2 FQGNSA. The V gene lost 3 bases and the J gene lost 5 bases, with 8 bases spanning the gap. This CDR3 comprises 14 residues. CDR3 DNA sequence: TGTGCCAGCAGCTTTGGAGAACATAATTCACCCCTCCACTTT. Its protein product is CASSFGEHNSPLHF.

The V call is TRBV11-3, the J call TRBJ1-2; 7 nucleotides agree with TRBD1. The ends lost 1 base at V and 7 bases at J; junction bases unmatched: 6. CDR3 size: 14 residues. CDR1 is SGHNT and CDR2 is YENEEA in the germline V gene. The chain's CDR3 is CASSLGQGVSGYTF. The CDR3 DNA reads TGTGCCAGCAGCTTAGGCCAGGGGGTCTCTGGCTACACCTTC.